This T cell receptor beta chain emerged from a study of shared clonotypes between healthy human individuals. Study in general: CD8 memory received one plate per donor, CD8 naive two, CD4 memory three and CD4 naive three.

Only in-frame clones appear in the TCRdb table, and some are missing; sequencing was by immunoSEQ multiplex PCR. The sample consists of about 2.3 million clones, about 90% of them appearing once. Points on this clone: The antigen remains undetermined.

This CDR3 is 16 amino acids long. CDR1 and CDR2 from the germline V gene are SGHVS and FNYEAQ. Trimming removed 4 bases at V and 0 bases at J, with 14 bases between. Study results and caveats: An expected dependence of interdonor clonotype sharing on sequencing depth was noted.

The clonotype comes from a man younger than 35 in good health. Some clones in this sample may be carry-over from other donors' samples. The sequenced material came from naive CD4+ T cells from PBMCs. The subset here: CD45RA+ positively selected. V and J are TRBV7-6 and TRBJ2-3; possibly TRBD1 for D (6 bases). The CDR3 reads CASSSIRDISTDTQYF. The CDR3 nucleotides are TGTGCCAGCAGCTCCATCCGGGACATTAGCACAGATACGCAGTATTTT.